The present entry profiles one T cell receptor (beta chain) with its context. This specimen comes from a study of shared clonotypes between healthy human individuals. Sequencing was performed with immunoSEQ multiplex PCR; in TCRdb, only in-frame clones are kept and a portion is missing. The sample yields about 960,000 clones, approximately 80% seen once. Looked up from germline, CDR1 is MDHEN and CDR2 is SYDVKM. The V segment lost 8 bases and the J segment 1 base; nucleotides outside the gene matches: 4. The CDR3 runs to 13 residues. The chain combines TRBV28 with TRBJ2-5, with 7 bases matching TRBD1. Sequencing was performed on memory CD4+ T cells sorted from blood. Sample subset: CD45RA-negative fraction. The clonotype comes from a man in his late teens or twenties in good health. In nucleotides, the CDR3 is TGTGCCAGCCGAGGGACAGTCCAAGAGACCCAGTACTTC. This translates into CASRGTVQETQYF.